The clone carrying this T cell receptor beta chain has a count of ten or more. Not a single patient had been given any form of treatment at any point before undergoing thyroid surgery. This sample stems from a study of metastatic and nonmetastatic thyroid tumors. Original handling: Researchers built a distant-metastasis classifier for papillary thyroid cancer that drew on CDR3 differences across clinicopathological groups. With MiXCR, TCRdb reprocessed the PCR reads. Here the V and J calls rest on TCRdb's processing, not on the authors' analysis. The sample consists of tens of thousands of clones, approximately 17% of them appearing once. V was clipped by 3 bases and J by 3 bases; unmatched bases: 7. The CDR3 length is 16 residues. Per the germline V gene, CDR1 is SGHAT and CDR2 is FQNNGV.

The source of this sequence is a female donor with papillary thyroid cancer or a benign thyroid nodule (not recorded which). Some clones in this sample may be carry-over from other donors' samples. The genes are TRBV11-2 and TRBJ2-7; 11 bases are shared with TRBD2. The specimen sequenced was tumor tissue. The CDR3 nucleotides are TGTGCCAGCAGCTTTTACTCTGGACTAGCGGGCTACGAGCAGTACTTC. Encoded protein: CASSFYSGLAGYEQYF.